This is a list of T cell receptor beta chains from one sample in a study of shared clonotypes between healthy human individuals. TCRdb's copy holds only in-frame clones and misses some; the assay was immunoSEQ multiplex PCR. The data hold some 2.1 million clones, with roughly 95% observed a single time. Specimen: naive CD8+ T cells sorted from blood. The receptors were sampled from a man aged 18 to 30 in good health. The CDR3 runs from the conserved cysteine through the conserved F or W. Each record gives: J gene, V gene, CDR3 protein.

TRBJ1-6	TRBV5-8	CASSLWSEGVGSPLHF
TRBJ2-3	TRBV11-2	CASSGPLAGASGTQYF
TRBJ2-3	TRBV28	CASSLSPGGADTQYF
TRBJ2-7	TRBV6-5	CASSLTGGKDEQYF
TRBJ2-7	TRBV27	CASSTRDGEPYEQYF
TRBJ2-1	TRBV7-9	CASSPSSATGNEQFF
TRBJ1-1	TRBV9	CASSAGVNTEAFF
TRBJ1-6	TRBV27	CASSTGQGMWNSPLHF
TRBJ2-1	TRBV13	CASSLGGGNPLAGGPPEQFF
TRBJ1-2	TRBV6-5	CASSLTGANYGYTF
TRBJ2-3	TRBV7-9	CASGGLSVQDTQYF
TRBJ1-1	TRBV30	CAWSRGYYTEAFF
TRBJ2-7	TRBV27	CASSFSLGRTYEQYF
TRBJ1-2	TRBV5-4	CASSLGTSHGYTF
TRBJ2-1	TRBV5-1	CASSLGVAGSYYNEQFF
TRBJ1-2	TRBV6-1	CASSDARGQGVHYGYTF
TRBJ2-7	TRBV10-3	CAISGRQGGYEQYF
TRBJ2-7	TRBV4-1	CASSQDLEVGGGFDHEQYF
TRBJ2-3	TRBV27	CASSFTGYTDTQYF
TRBJ2-7	TRBV11-2	CASSASPGLTLYEQYF
TRBJ1-1	TRBV29-1	CSVVIVQGSGNTEAFF
TRBJ2-7	TRBV7-2	CASTWAVGGSYEQYF
TRBJ1-1	TRBV6-4	CASGLGRATEAFF
TRBJ2-1	TRBV5-6	CASSLPSGEQFF
TRBJ2-7	TRBV6-5	CASSLGATYEQYF
TRBJ2-7	TRBV13	CASSHGDGTYEQYF